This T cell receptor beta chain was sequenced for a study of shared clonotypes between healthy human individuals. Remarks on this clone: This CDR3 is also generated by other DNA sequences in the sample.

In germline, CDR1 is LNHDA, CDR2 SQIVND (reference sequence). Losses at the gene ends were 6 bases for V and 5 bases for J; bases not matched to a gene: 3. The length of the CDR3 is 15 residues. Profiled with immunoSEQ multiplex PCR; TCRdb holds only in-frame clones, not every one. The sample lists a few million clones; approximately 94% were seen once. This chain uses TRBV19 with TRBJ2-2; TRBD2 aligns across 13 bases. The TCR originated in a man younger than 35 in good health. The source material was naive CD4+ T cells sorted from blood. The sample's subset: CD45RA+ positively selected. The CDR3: CASSTGLAGTGELFF. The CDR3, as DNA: TGTGCCAGTAGCACGGGACTAGCGGGGACCGGGGAGCTGTTTTTT.